This T cell receptor beta chain was recovered during a study of T cells in Graves' hyperthyroidism and ophthalmopathy. Authors of the study amplified TCR beta CDR3 regions from RNA transcripts. HTBI primers were employed in a first-round RT-PCR of the TCR CDR3. MiXCR, applied by TCRdb to the multiplex PCR reads, yields one record per CDR3 protein. The data contain fewer than 900,000 distinct CDR3 sequences, about 17% of them singletons. The sample taken for sequencing was blood. This receptor was obtained from a man younger than 35 with Graves' hyperthyroidism.

This chain's CDR3 is CSTHAQKVGGYGYTF. DNA for the CDR3: TGCAGCACGCACGCCCAGAAGGTCGGGGGCTATGGCTACACCTTC. The V call is TRBV29-1, the J call TRBJ1-2; maybe TRBD1 (5 bases). The germline CDR1 and CDR2 sequences are SQVTM and ANQGSEA. V was shortened by 8 bases and J by 4 bases, with 23 bases between the two germline ends. The CDR3 is 15 residues long.